The 18 T cell receptor beta chains in this list originate from one sample, sequenced in a study of T cell responses to AZD1222 COVID-19 vaccine. TCRdb's table, derived via immunoSEQ multiplex PCR, lists solely in-frame clones and lacks some. The sample consists of under 200,000 clones, 93% of them appearing once. Sequenced material: peripheral blood, taken on day 0 of AZD1222 vaccination. All receptors derive from an adult in good health.

This clone was picked up one time. The CDR3 bases are TGTGCCAGCAGCACCATGACGGGGGGACAACTGTTTTTT. Encoded protein: CASSTMTGGQLFF. This rearrangement joins TRBV5-4 to TRBJ1-4, with TRBD1 as a possible D gene (5 bases). The ends were cut back, 4 bases at V and 12 bases at J, with 16 bases in the middle. The CDR3 consists of 13 residues. Germline V gene lookup returns CDR1 SGHNT and CDR2 YYREEE (reference sequence).

This sequence joins TRBV3-1 (or the pseudogene TRBV3-2) and TRBJ2-7, with D perhaps given as TRBD1 or TRBD2 (5 bases each). This CDR3 comprises 14 residues. In germline, CDR1 is LGHDT, CDR2 YNNKEL (reference sequence). V lost 0 bases, J lost 6 bases, and 12 bases lay in between. This CDR3 is CASSQDEGDSEQYF. The CDR3 DNA reads as TGTGCCAGCAGCCAAGACGAGGGAGACAGCGAGCAGTACTTC.

This chain uses TRBV5-1 with TRBJ2-5; D gene unclear. The CDR3 sequence is 13 residues long. V lost 2 bases, J lost 5 bases, and 10 bases lay in between. The germline CDR1 and CDR2 sequences are SGHRS and YFSETQ. In nucleotides, the CDR3 is TGCGCCAGCAGCTTAGACCCTCGGGAGACCCAGTACTTC. This gives the protein CASSLDPRETQYF.

J is TRBJ1-5 and V is TRBV2, with a weak D call TRBD1 (5 bases). V shed 3 bases and J shed 5 bases, with 8 bases lying between them. CDR3 length equals 13 residues. Germline V lookup: CDR1 SNHLY, CDR2 FYNNEI. The CDR3 region has the DNA TGTGCCAGCAGTGATTGGGGGGATCAGCCCCAGCATTTT. This gives the protein CASSDWGDQPQHF.

The rearrangement joins TRBV5-1 to TRBJ2-5, with 7 bases identical to TRBD2. V shed 4 bases, J shed 2 bases, and the junction held 8 bases outside the gene matches. The CDR3 totals 15 residues. Germline V gene data show CDR1 as SGHRS and CDR2 as YFSETQ. CDR3 region: CASSPVWGGQETQYF. The CDR3 DNA is TGCGCCAGCAGCCCGGTTTGGGGGGGGCAAGAGACCCAGTACTTC.

The V gene is TRBV19, the J gene TRBJ1-2; D gene ambiguous. Germline V gene data show CDR1 as LNHDA and CDR2 as SQIVND (reference sequence). This CDR3 region has 13 residues. V was trimmed by 3 bases and J by 5 bases, leaving 10 bases between them. The CDR3 spells CASSMRGSYGYTF. In DNA, the CDR3 is TGTGCCAGTAGTATGCGGGGATCTTATGGCTACACCTTC. Full variable domain (missing parts from reference TRBV19 and TRBJ1-2): DGGITQSPKYLFRKEGQNVTLSCEQNLNHDAMYWYRQDPGQGLRLIYYSQIVNDFQKGDIAEGYSVSREKKESFPLTVTSAQKNPTAFYLCASSMRGSYGYTFGSGTRLTVV.

This clone was recorded once. The J gene is TRBJ1-1, the V gene TRBV5-4; tentative D call: TRBD1 (5 bases). In germline, CDR1 is SGHNT, CDR2 YYREEE (reference sequence). V dropped 2 bases and J dropped 8 bases, with 10 bases sitting between them. The CDR3 is 12 residues long. CDR3: CASSFSGLEAFF. CDR3 coding DNA: TGTGCCAGCAGCTTTTCGGGGCTAGAAGCTTTCTTT.

The chain employs TRBV10-1 and TRBJ2-2; the D gene is possibly TRBD1 (6 bases). This CDR3 region has 14 residues. In germline, CDR1 is WNHNN, CDR2 SYGVQD (reference sequence). Between the trimmed V and J ends, which lost 7 bases and 1 base, there was a span of 10 bases. CDR3 amino acids: CASKGEKNTGELFF. The CDR3 DNA follows: TGCGCCAGCAAGGGGGAAAAGAACACCGGGGAGCTGTTTTTT.

This chain links TRBV7-2 with TRBJ2-6; no clear D gene. The CDR3 length is 13 residues. Germline assignment: CDR1 SGHTA and CDR2 FQGNSA. V was clipped by 3 bases and J by 3 bases, with 3 bases between them. This CDR3 is CASSFFGANVLTF. In DNA form, the CDR3 reads TGTGCCAGCAGCTTCTTTGGGGCCAACGTCCTGACTTTC.

The chain couples TRBV20-1 to TRBJ1-2; TRBD1 is a possible D gene (6 bases). Trimming removed 5 bases from V and 5 bases from J, with 9 bases in between. The CDR3 has 11 residues. Germline V gene lookup returns CDR1 DFQATT and CDR2 SNEGSKA (reference sequence). The CDR3 loop is CSAPDRYGYTF. CDR3 DNA: TGCAGTGCTCCGGACAGATATGGCTACACCTTC.

A word on this clone: In the same sample, other DNA sequences code for this CDR3. The chain links TRBV5-6 to TRBJ2-7; D not certain. Trimming stripped 1 base from V and 2 bases from J, with 4 bases between. Germline CDR1 SGHDT, CDR2 YYEEEE. CDR3 length equals 12 residues. CDR3 in amino acids: CASSLRAYEQYF. The CDR3 bases are TGTGCCAGCAGCTTGCGGGCCTACGAGCAGTACTTC.

The chain carries TRBV29-1 and TRBJ1-2; D call uncertain. Germline V gene lookup returns CDR1 SQVTM and CDR2 ANQGSEA. Trimming left V 3 bases short and J 5 bases short, with 28 bases between. CDR3 length: 18 residues. CDR3 residues: CSVDSTTSRSRISYGYTF. As DNA, the CDR3 is TGCAGCGTTGACTCTACTACCTCTCGTTCACGCATCTCATATGGCTACACCTTC.

This sequence joins TRBV2 and TRBJ1-1, with a possible D match to TRBD1 (6 bases). The V end lost 6 bases, the J end lost 11 bases, and 22 bases lay between the germline ends. The CDR3 is made up of 14 amino acids. Germline V CDR1 and CDR2: SNHLY, FYNNEI. The CDR3: CASSQGGSGRAAFF. The CDR3 bases are TGTGCCAGCAGCCAAGGGGGGTCAGGCCGCGCGGCTTTCTTT.

The chain has TRBV18 and TRBJ2-7, with TRBD1 matching 8 bases. The V and J ends lost 3 bases and 0 bases, in that order; junction bases with no gene match: 4. This CDR3 comprises 15 residues. Germline V CDR1 and CDR2: KGHSH, LQKENI. The CDR3 spells CASSPGQDLSYEQYF. The CDR3 DNA is TGTGCCAGCTCACCGGGACAGGACCTCTCCTACGAGCAGTACTTC.

V gene TRBV23-1 combines with J gene TRBJ1-5; 8 bases agree with TRBD1. TRBV23-1 counts as an open reading frame of uncertain function. This CDR3 is 15 amino acids long. V shed 10 bases, J shed 6 bases, and the junction held 14 bases outside the gene matches. The chain's CDR3 is CAKRTGRVWIQPQHF. The CDR3 nucleotides are TGCGCCAAACGGACAGGGAGAGTTTGGATTCAGCCCCAGCATTTT.

The V and J genes are TRBV28 and TRBJ2-5; maybe TRBD1 (8 bases). Germline-derived CDR1 and CDR2 are MDHEN and SYDVKM. The CDR3 sequence is 16 residues long. V lost 7 bases and J lost 7, with 25 bases in between. The CDR3 region is CASKTQGALGEGTQYF. The CDR3 DNA is TGTGCCAGCAAGACTCAGGGGGCGCTTGGGGAGGGGACCCAGTACTTC.

This sequence joins TRBV24-1 and TRBJ2-3; 9 positions match TRBD1. The V and J ends lost 5 bases and 1 base, in that order; junction bases with no gene match: 0. The CDR3 loop spans 14 amino acids. CDR1 and CDR2 from the germline V gene are KGHDR and SFDVKD. The CDR3 sequence is CATSGDRGTDTQYF. CDR3 in DNA: TGTGCCACCAGTGGGGACAGGGGCACAGATACGCAGTATTTT.

The chain combines TRBV27 with TRBJ2-3; D is uncertain. The germline gives CDR1 MNHEY, CDR2 SMNVEV (reference sequence). The CDR3 is 14 amino acids. The V gene lost 8 bases and the J gene lost 1 base, with 13 bases spanning the gap. CDR3 sequence: CASALDGGTDTQYF. In nucleotides, the CDR3 is TGTGCCAGCGCCTTAGATGGCGGCACAGATACGCAGTATTTT.